This passage covers 23 T cell receptor beta chains from one sample sequenced in a study of control samples from healthy donors and cancer patients (TCRdb year 2020). Library creation used the immunoSEQ multiplex PCR assay. As stored in TCRdb, this immuneACCESS dataset retains in-frame rearrangements with V and J assigned. A fraction of the clones does not appear; measured against another copy, unresolved V genes explain less than half of the discrepancy, and the remainder lacks a known reason. This sample comprises some 120,000 clones, more than 70% of them detected only once. About 2.5% of the sample is held by the ten biggest clonotypes. Sequenced sample: blood. The receptors were sampled from a woman in her 70s in good health.

V usage is TRBV24-1 and J usage is TRBJ2-1; D is uncertain. The length of the CDR3 is 16 residues. Between the trimmed V and J ends, which lost 3 bases and 7 bases, there was a span of 18 bases. The germline CDR1 and CDR2 sequences are KGHDR and SFDVKD. CDR3 coding DNA: TGTGCCACCAGTGATCCCCGAGGCCAAGTAGTTAATGAGCAGTTCTTC. This translates into CATSDPRGQVVNEQFF.

The chain has TRBV6-1 and TRBJ2-5; TRBD2 agrees at 7 bases. This CDR3 spans 16 amino acids. Germline V lookup: CDR1 MNHNS, CDR2 SASEGT. V shed 1 base, J shed 4 bases, and the junction held 9 bases outside the gene matches. The CDR3 here is CASSEGFTPGGETQYF. DNA for the CDR3: TGTGCCAGCAGTGAAGGGTTTACTCCGGGGGGAGAGACCCAGTACTTC.

This clone turned up a few times. Other DNA sequences in the same sample also yield this CDR3. The chain joins TRBV12-3 or TRBV12-4 to TRBJ2-1; D remains ambiguous. V was pared by 7 bases and J by 6 bases, with 10 bases between. There are 12 residues in the CDR3. The CDR3 bases are TGTGCCAGCACAACCTACCCCAATGAGCAGTTCTTC. Translation: CASTTYPNEQFF.

V gene TRBV7-9 combines with J gene TRBJ1-1, with unresolved D. Trimming took 3 bases from V and 4 from J, leaving 15 bases between them. In germline, CDR1 is SEHNR, CDR2 FQNEAQ (reference sequence). There are 15 residues in the CDR3. CDR3 loop: CASSFSGADGTEAFF. DNA for the CDR3: TGTGCCAGCAGCTTTTCGGGCGCGGACGGCACTGAAGCTTTCTTT.

The V call is TRBV27, the J call TRBJ2-5, with a weak D call TRBD1 (6 bases). The length of the CDR3 is 15 residues. CDR1 and CDR2 from the germline V gene are MNHEY and SMNVEV (reference sequence). V was shortened by 4 bases and J by 3 bases, with 15 bases between the two germline ends. CDR3 DNA sequence: TGTGCCAGCAGTTCGCTAGGACAGAAAAAAGAGACCCAGTACTTC. It specifies CASSSLGQKKETQYF.

This clone was seen just once. This chain uses TRBV18 with TRBJ1-2, with D possibly TRBD1 on 6 matching bases. The CDR3 sequence is 15 residues long. V was cut by 3 bases and J by 6 bases, with 17 bases left in between. In germline, CDR1 is KGHSH, CDR2 LQKENI. The DNA for the CDR3 is TGTGCCAGCTCACCCCGCGAGGGGGGAGTTCATGGCTACACCTTC. This translates into CASSPREGGVHGYTF. Supplemented by reference TRBV18 and TRBJ1-2, the full variable domain reads NAGVMQNPRHLVRRRGQEARLRCSPMKGHSHVYWYRQLPEEGLKFMVYLQKENIIDESGMPKERFSAEFPKEGPSILRIQQVVRGDSAAYFCASSPREGGVHGYTFGSGTRLTVV.

This sequence joins TRBV7-9 and TRBJ2-3, with D tentatively TRBD1 (6 bases). The germline V gene encodes CDR1 SEHNR and CDR2 FQNEAQ (reference sequence). The CDR3 extends over 15 amino acids. V lost 5 bases to trimming and J lost 0 bases, with 12 bases between them. The CDR3 here is CASSPTGISTDTQYF. The CDR3, as DNA: TGTGCCAGCAGCCCTACAGGGATTAGCACAGATACGCAGTATTTT.

This sequence joins TRBV10-1 and TRBJ2-7; D may be TRBD1 or TRBD2 (5 bases each). Trimming stripped 7 bases from V and 0 bases from J, with 16 bases between. This CDR3 spans 15 amino acids. Germline V gene data show CDR1 as WNHNN and CDR2 as SYGVQD (reference sequence). The CDR3 protein is CASNPPGQVSYEQYF. Written as DNA, the CDR3 is TGCGCCAGCAATCCACCGGGGCAGGTCTCCTACGAGCAGTACTTC.

The chain combines TRBV5-1 with TRBJ1-1; D not resolved. CDR1 is SGHRS and CDR2 is YFSETQ in the germline V gene. With 0 bases removed from V and 5 bases from J, the gap between germline ends came to 14 bases. CDR3 length: 15 residues. CDR3 in DNA: TGCGCCAGCAGCTTGGTACCCCGGTCCGGGACTGAAGCTTTCTTT. Translating it yields CASSLVPRSGTEAFF.

The genes are TRBV4-3 and TRBJ2-1; 8 positions agree with TRBD2. Germline CDR1 LGHNA, CDR2 YSLEER. CDR3 length: 14 residues. Germline trimming cut 3 bases from V and 6 bases from J; bases unmatched to any gene: 4. The CDR3 spells CASSHSGGLNEQFF. DNA of the CDR3: TGCGCCAGCAGCCACAGCGGGGGCCTCAATGAGCAGTTCTTC.

The chain uses TRBV7-9 and TRBJ1-4; no definite D call. V was trimmed by 5 bases and J by 1 base, leaving 8 bases between them. The CDR3 spans 14 residues. Germline V gene sequence: CDR1 SEHNR, CDR2 FQNEAQ (reference sequence). For the CDR3, the DNA is TGTGCCAGCAGCCTACAAGTAACTAATGAAAAACTGTTTTTT. It codes for CASSLQVTNEKLFF. The whole variable domain, remainder taken from reference TRBV7-9 and TRBJ1-4, is DTGVSQNPRHKITKRGQNVTFRCDPISEHNRLYWYRQTLGQGPEFLTYFQNEAQLEKSRLLSDRFSAERPKGSFSTLEIQRTEQGDSAMYLCASSLQVTNEKLFFGSGTQLSVL.

This rearrangement joins TRBV5-1 to TRBJ2-3; D tentatively reads TRBD1 or TRBD2 (5 bases each). The length of the CDR3 is 15 residues. The V gene lost 1 base and the J gene lost 3 bases, with 12 bases spanning the gap. Germline V lookup: CDR1 SGHRS, CDR2 YFSETQ. In DNA, the CDR3 is TGCGCCAGCAGCTTGTCAGGGAGCGGTACAGATACGCAGTATTTT. It yields the protein CASSLSGSGTDTQYF.

This sequence joins TRBV7-2 and TRBJ2-7; 11 bases are a match to TRBD2. This CDR3 region has 15 residues. Germline V gene sequence: CDR1 SGHTA, CDR2 FQGNSA. Trimming cost V 4 bases and J 6 bases; bases outside gene matches: 8. DNA of the CDR3: TGTGCCAGCAGCTCGACCCTAGCGGGGGGTAGCGAGCAGTACTTC. This gives the protein CASSSTLAGGSEQYF.

The chain links TRBV6-5 to TRBJ1-4; a possible D gene is TRBD1 (6 bases). This CDR3 region has 14 residues. Germline assignment: CDR1 MNHEY and CDR2 SVGAGI. Deletions cut 6 bases from V and 6 bases from J, with 14 bases between. Here the CDR3 DNA reads TGTGCCAGCAGCTTCGACAGGTGGGATGAAAAACTGTTTTTT. It encodes CASSFDRWDEKLFF.

The CDR3 reads CASRTPSGDQETQYF. DNA for the CDR3: TGTGCCAGCAGGACCCCCAGTGGGGACCAAGAGACCCAGTACTTC. V and J are TRBV27 and TRBJ2-5; D is undetermined. Trimming removed 6 bases at V and 0 bases at J, with 14 bases between. This CDR3 has 15 amino acids. Germline-derived CDR1 and CDR2 are MNHEY and SMNVEV (reference sequence).

The chain joins TRBV4-3 to TRBJ1-2; possibly TRBD1 for D (5 bases). The germline gives CDR1 LGHNA, CDR2 YSLEER. The length of the CDR3 is 14 residues. V lost 4 bases to trimming and J lost 2 bases, with 11 bases between them. The CDR3 protein is CASSPRVGNYGYTF. The DNA for the CDR3 is TGCGCCAGCAGCCCCAGGGTGGGGAACTATGGCTACACCTTC.

The J gene is TRBJ1-4, the V gene TRBV19, with 7 nucleotides matching TRBD1. V lost 7 bases to trimming and J lost 3 bases; unmatched junction nucleotides: 5. Germline V gene sequence: CDR1 LNHDA, CDR2 SQIVND (reference sequence). This CDR3 has 14 amino acids. The CDR3 sequence: CASTDRAANEKLFF. CDR3 nucleotides: TGTGCCAGTACTGACAGGGCCGCTAATGAAAAACTGTTTTTT.

A word on this clone: Sequence at one end of the junction differs from germline and may be a read error. This chain connects TRBV27 to TRBJ2-7; D is possibly TRBD1 (7 bases). Germline V gene lookup returns CDR1 MNHEY and CDR2 SMNVEV (reference sequence). This CDR3 has 15 residues. CDR3: CASSSGGTYSYEQHF. DNA for the CDR3: TGTGCCAGCAGTTCAGGGGGGACCTACTCCTACGAGCAGCACTTC.

The rearrangement links TRBV25-1 to TRBJ1-3; a possible D gene is TRBD1 (6 bases). This CDR3 is built from 16 residues. V lost 5 bases and J 2 bases, leaving 16 bases between the germline ends. The germline V gene encodes CDR1 MGHDK and CDR2 SYGVNS. The CDR3 nucleotides read TGTGCCAGCAGTCCCCCCGCCGGGACAACTGGAAACACCATATATTTT. It is translated as CASSPPAGTTGNTIYF.

This clone was observed a handful of times. This chain connects TRBV5-1 to TRBJ2-1; a possible D gene is TRBD2 (6 bases). The germline V gene encodes CDR1 SGHRS and CDR2 YFSETQ. The V end was cut by 0 bases, the J end by 7 bases, with 11 bases between. This CDR3 is built from 14 residues. DNA for the CDR3: TGCGCCAGCAGCTTGGGGGAGGCCGCGAATGAGCAGTTCTTC. Encoded protein: CASSLGEAANEQFF. The full variable domain, with the rest looked up from reference TRBV5-1 and TRBJ2-1, is KAGVTQTPRYLIKTRGQQVTLSCSPISGHRSVSWYQQTPGQGLQFLFEYFSETQRNKGNFPGRFSGRQFSNSRSEMNVSTLELGDSALYLCASSLGEAANEQFFGPGTRLTVL.

The chain couples TRBV29-1 to TRBJ1-1; a weak D match, TRBD1 (5 bases). Germline V gene sequence: CDR1 SQVTM, CDR2 ANQGSEA. Trimming removed 7 bases from V and 0 bases from J, with 9 bases in between. The CDR3 consists of 12 residues. The CDR3 reads CSAETVNTEAFF. The CDR3 DNA follows: TGCAGCGCCGAGACAGTGAACACTGAAGCTTTCTTT.

The rearrangement links TRBV3-1 (or the pseudogene TRBV3-2) to TRBJ1-1, with D perhaps TRBD1 (5 bases). Germline values: CDR1 LGHDT, CDR2 YNNKEL (reference sequence). The CDR3 contains 14 residues. Deletions cut 3 bases from V and 1 base from J, with 9 bases between. The CDR3 is CASSQTQGNTEAFF. CDR3 nucleotides: TGTGCCAGCAGCCAGACGCAGGGGAACACTGAAGCTTTCTTT.

This clone was seen only once. The chain employs TRBV4-3 and TRBJ2-7, with 12 positions matching TRBD2. Germline V gene lookup returns CDR1 LGHNA and CDR2 YSLEER. The J segment lost 4 bases and the V segment lost 4 bases, leaving 5 bases of the junction unmatched. The CDR3 runs 15 residues. DNA for the CDR3: TGCGCCAGCAGCCGAGGACTAGCGGGGAGATACGAGCAGTACTTC. As protein: CASSRGLAGRYEQYF.